The 5 T cell receptor beta chains given below trace back to one sample, sequenced in a study of blood T cell repertoires in COVID-19 (dated by TCRdb to the early 2020s). Receptor libraries were prepared by the immunoSEQ multiplex PCR assay. What TCRdb holds here is the immuneACCESS table cut down to in-frame rearrangements. Part of the clones is not present; checked against another copy, under half of the missing clones reflect an unresolved V gene, and the others are unexplained. This sample lists about 180,000 clones; about 87% were detected once. The top ten clonotypes cover roughly 3.7% of the sample. Sequenced: peripheral blood. These receptors were obtained from a woman younger than 45 with acute or convalescent COVID-19.

The chain is built from TRBV11-3 and TRBJ1-1; tentatively, D is TRBD1 (5 bases). Germline loops: CDR1 SGHNT, CDR2 YENEEA. V lost 3 bases and J lost 3, with 11 bases in between. CDR3 length equals 14 residues. The CDR3 DNA reads as TGTGCCAGCAGCTTCGATGGAGGGGACACTGAAGCTTTCTTT. It encodes CASSFDGGDTEAFF.

The CDR3 bases are TGTGCCAGCAGTGACTCGCTCTTCTCAGGAGGTCAGCCCCAGCATTTT. Translating gives CASSDSLFSGGQPQHF. The V gene is TRBV6-4, the J gene TRBJ1-5; D unclear. Per the germline V gene, CDR1 is MRHNA and CDR2 is SNTAGT. Trimming shortened V by 0 bases and J by 6 bases, and 15 bases separated the two germline ends. CDR3 length equals 16 residues.

The chain employs TRBV30 and TRBJ2-7; 11 bases align to TRBD2. The CDR3 consists of 15 residues. Trimming took 2 bases from V and 1 from J; bases not matched to a gene: 4. The V gene's germline CDR1 is GTSNPN and CDR2 SVGIG (reference sequence). CDR3 sequence reads: CAWSRLAGLSYEQYF. Here the CDR3 DNA reads TGTGCCTGGAGTCGACTAGCGGGATTATCCTACGAGCAGTACTTC.

This chain links TRBV5-1 with TRBJ1-1; D unresolved. This CDR3 contains 13 residues. Trimming took off 9 bases at V and 0 bases at J, with 12 bases between the two ends. From germline, CDR1 is SGHRS and CDR2 YFSETQ. CDR3 sequence: CATKEGVNTEAFF. The DNA of the CDR3 is TGCGCCACCAAGGAGGGCGTGAACACTGAAGCTTTCTTT. The full variable domain, in which reference TRBV5-1 and TRBJ1-1 provide the parts outside the CDR3, is KAGVTQTPRYLIKTRGQQVTLSCSPISGHRSVSWYQQTPGQGLQFLFEYFSETQRNKGNFPGRFSGRQFSNSRSEMNVSTLELGDSALYLCATKEGVNTEAFFGQGTRLTVV.

The rearrangement uses TRBV15 and TRBJ1-5; D might be TRBD1 (5 bases). Germline CDR1 reads LNHNV; CDR2 reads YYDKDF (reference sequence). V shed 0 bases and J shed 7 bases, with 16 bases lying between them. The CDR3 is 16 residues long. For the CDR3, the DNA is TGTGCCACCAGCAGAGATCGATCAGGGCTGGGGCAGCCCCAGCATTTT. It yields the protein CATSRDRSGLGQPQHF. The whole variable domain, remainder taken from reference TRBV15 and TRBJ1-5, is DAMVIQNPRYQVTQFGKPVTLSCSQTLNHNVMYWYQQKSSQAPKLLFHYYDKDFNNEADTPDNFQSRRPNTSFCFLDIRSPGLGDTAMYLCATSRDRSGLGQPQHFGDGTRLSIL.